The entry below gives a single TCR beta chain sequence along with its context. Its antigen is unknown. Using CD45RO/CCR7/CD25/CD127/CD95/CD27, CD4+ naive, central memory, regulatory and stem cell-like memory cells were sorted. CDR1 is SQVTM and CDR2 is ANQGSEA in the germline V gene. The V end lost 2 bases, the J end lost 8 bases, and 12 bases lay between the germline ends. The CDR3 runs to 12 residues. The data were taken from a study of beta chain features in type 1 diabetes. The study, taken as a whole, reports: Significant though moderate, a shortening of TCRB CDR3s appeared in all four CD4+ subsets of Type 1 diabetes patients.

The sequenced template was cDNA made from the entire isolated RNA. Clones were read by immunoSEQ multiplex PCR, and TCRdb kept only the in-frame ones, dropping some. The table lists 40,000 to 50,000 clones, about 66% of them singletons. This sequence joins TRBV29-1 and TRBJ1-2; the D is unclear. The material sequenced was Tregs from blood. This TCR came from a man aged 25-45 years with type 1 diabetes. Some clones in this sample may be carry-over from other donors' samples. The CDR3 DNA reads as TGCAGCGTTGAATTCCCTTTTCGGGGCTACACCTTC. It codes for CSVEFPFRGYTF. The full variable domain, its missing parts supplied by reference TRBV29-1 and TRBJ1-2, is SAVISQKPSRDICQRGTSLTIQCQVDSQVTMMFWYRQQPGQSLTLIATANQGSEATYESGFVIDKFPISRPNLTFSTLTVSNMSPEDSSIYLCSVEFPFRGYTFGSGTRLTVV.